This TCR beta chain stems from a study of T cell repertoires in cytomegalovirus infection. Study background: From public TCR beta signatures came an indication of both CMV infection and matching HLA type. Study observations and caveats: Pooled public TCR beta family frequency picked out CMV carriers with the relevant HLA. The study found HLA-C-restricted CMV-specific TCR beta clonotypes dominating the ex vivo response.

Many counts were recorded for this clonotype. Antigen specificity is unknown. The CDR3 has 17 amino acids. Germline lookup yields CDR1 SGHTA and CDR2 FQGNSA. The germline V and J ends were trimmed by 2 bases and 3 bases, with 17 bases remaining between them. TCRdb itself ran the reads through MiXCR, one entry per CDR3 protein. The sample holds roughly 230,000 distinct CDR3 sequences, over 15% seen once. The chain couples TRBV7-2 to TRBJ1-5, with a possible D match to TRBD1 (5 bases). Sample: CD8+ T cells from PBMCs. The sequence was collected from a human donor in good health (CMV status not recorded). Some clones in this sample may be carry-over from other donors' samples. The DNA of the CDR3 is TGTGCCAGCAGCTTACATCCTCAGGGATCCCCCAATCAGCCCCAGCATTTT. The encoded protein is CASSLHPQGSPNQPQHF.